This T cell receptor beta chain was captured by sequencing in a study of regulatory T cells in long-lasting Graves disease. Trimming removed 6 bases at V and 10 bases at J, with 21 bases between. This CDR3 spans 15 amino acids. Per germline, CDR1 KGHDR and CDR2 SFDVKD. Specified time point: newly diagnosed GD, antithyroid drugs for less than 3 months. Scientists built the TCR library using RNA that was extracted from PBMCs. In building TCR beta libraries, iRepertoire HTBI primers were used together with Arm-PCR of CDR3 regions. TCRdb passed the multiplex PCR reads through MiXCR, listing each CDR3 protein once. The sample lists some 410,000 distinct CDR3 sequences; over 15% were seen once. The same sample was also studied in work on T cells in Graves' hyperthyroidism and ophthalmopathy. As that report states: A set of HTBI primers served as the primers for a first-round RT-PCR of the TCR CDR3.

This receptor was identified in a woman in her twenties or thirties with Graves disease. Source: peripheral blood mononuclear cells (PBMCs), taken at new diagnosis, from a patient treated with antithyroid drugs. This chain uses TRBV24-1 with TRBJ2-1, with D perhaps assigned TRBD1 or TRBD2 (6 bases each). CDR3 coding DNA: TGTGCCACCAGTTTAGGGGGAGGCACACTGCGGGAGCAGTTCTTC. This sequence encodes CATSLGGGTLREQFF.